Shown below are 30 T cell receptor beta chains from a single sample sequenced in a study of blood T cell repertoires in COVID-19. Data came from immunoSEQ multiplex PCR; TCRdb stores just in-frame clones and leaves some out. Found here are approximately 200,000 clones, roughly 87% of them singletons; the top ten hold approximately 2.5%. Input material: PBMCs or T cells enriched from blood (not recorded which). These receptors all stem from a middle-aged woman with acute COVID-19.

V is TRBV18 and J is TRBJ2-5, with TRBD2 matching 10 bases. J was trimmed by 4 bases and V by 4 bases; bases with no gene match: 3. In germline, CDR1 is KGHSH, CDR2 LQKENI. The CDR3 runs 14 residues. The CDR3: CASSRTSGIETQYF. The CDR3 DNA reads as TGTGCCAGCTCACGGACTAGCGGAATAGAGACCCAGTACTTC. The full variable domain, with the rest looked up from reference TRBV18 and TRBJ2-5, is NAGVMQNPRHLVRRRGQEARLRCSPMKGHSHVYWYRQLPEEGLKFMVYLQKENIIDESGMPKERFSAEFPKEGPSILRIQQVVRGDSAAYFCASSRTSGIETQYFGPGTRLLVL.

This clone was found once. Other nucleotide sequences in the sample specify the same CDR3. The chain links TRBV7-9 to TRBJ2-3, with no clear D. Germline V CDR1 and CDR2: SEHNR, FQNEAQ (reference sequence). Trimming pared 4 bases from V and 5 bases from J, leaving 10 bases between. The CDR3 extends over 13 amino acids. DNA of the CDR3: TGTGCCAGCAGCTCCCCGTCCGGAGATACGCAGTATTTT. Amino acid sequence: CASSSPSGDTQYF.

The chain recombines TRBV27 with TRBJ2-1; D unresolved. The germline gives CDR1 MNHEY, CDR2 SMNVEV (reference sequence). The CDR3 totals 15 residues. V gave up 4 bases and J gave up 6 bases, with 16 bases separating them. CDR3 DNA: TGTGCCAGCAGTTCCCCACGAAGAGTCGGCAATGAGCAGTTCTTC. This translates into CASSSPRRVGNEQFF.

The J gene is TRBJ2-5, the V gene TRBV6-5, with 10 bases that match TRBD1. The CDR3 has 12 residues. With 11 bases clipped from V and 4 bases from J, the junction kept 4 bases outside the gene matches. Germline values: CDR1 MNHEY, CDR2 SVGAGI. The DNA for the CDR3 is TGTGCCGGGGGACAGGGGAGAGAGACCCAGTACTTC. As protein: CAGGQGRETQYF.

CDR3 nucleotide sequence: TGTGCCAGCAGTGAATTCCCAGCAGGGTCGACCAAAAACATTCAGTACTTC. Amino acid sequence: CASSEFPAGSTKNIQYF. The V and J genes are TRBV6-1 and TRBJ2-4; tentative D call: TRBD1 (5 bases). The CDR3 runs 17 residues. V dropped 2 bases and J dropped 2 bases, with 16 bases sitting between them. Germline V gene sequence: CDR1 MNHNS, CDR2 SASEGT.

This chain links TRBV27 with TRBJ2-1, with 11 positions matching TRBD1. CDR3 length: 14 residues. Germline CDR1 and CDR2: MNHEY and SMNVEV (reference sequence). The J segment lost 9 bases and the V segment lost 4 bases, leaving 5 bases of the junction unmatched. CDR3 sequence (DNA): TGTGCCAGCAGTTCCCTGGGGACAGGGGGTGAGCAGTTCTTC. It yields the protein CASSSLGTGGEQFF.

The chain couples TRBV5-8 to TRBJ1-1, with 11 bases matching TRBD1. This CDR3 spans 14 amino acids. The germline V gene encodes CDR1 SGHTS and CDR2 YDEGEE. V shed 4 bases, J shed 4 bases, and the junction held 3 bases outside the gene matches. Here the CDR3 reads CASSRGTGGTEAFF. DNA of the CDR3: TGTGCCAGCAGCAGGGGGACAGGGGGCACTGAAGCTTTCTTT.

V gene TRBV5-5 combines with J gene TRBJ1-4; 7 positions match TRBD1. CDR1 is SGHKS and CDR2 is YYEKEE in the germline V gene (reference sequence). This CDR3 contains 17 residues. V gave up 4 bases and J gave up 5 bases; unmatched junction bases: 14. The CDR3 protein is CASSQTTGPVANEKLFF. CDR3 coding DNA: TGTGCCAGCAGCCAAACGACAGGGCCGGTTGCCAATGAAAAACTGTTTTTT.

The CDR3, as DNA: TGTGCCAGCAGCGTAGCTTCGGGAGGTAATGAAAAACTGTTTTTT. Its translation: CASSVASGGNEKLFF. The chain uses TRBV9 and TRBJ1-4; the D is unclear. There are 15 residues in the CDR3. Trimming left V 0 bases short and J 4 bases short, with 10 bases between. In germline, CDR1 is SGDLS, CDR2 YYNGEE.

This chain links TRBV25-1 with TRBJ2-5, with D uncertain. Germline V gene lookup returns CDR1 MGHDK and CDR2 SYGVNS. With 3 bases removed from V and 1 base from J, the gap between germline ends came to 12 bases. The CDR3 totals 15 residues. CDR3 residues: CASSDYGRPQETQYF. For the CDR3, the DNA is TGTGCCAGCAGTGATTATGGCAGGCCCCAAGAGACCCAGTACTTC.

Regarding this clone: Other DNA variants within this sample encode the same CDR3. The chain links TRBV9 to TRBJ1-6; 7 nucleotides line up with TRBD1. There are 14 residues in the CDR3. CDR1 and CDR2 (germline): SGDLS, YYNGEE. V lost 0 bases to trimming and J lost 6 bases; unmatched junction nucleotides: 0. CDR3 amino acids: CASSVGQGNSPLHF. CDR3 in DNA: TGTGCCAGCAGCGTAGGACAGGGTAATTCACCCCTCCACTTT. Drawing the rest from reference TRBV9 and TRBJ1-6, the complete variable domain is DSGVTQTPKHLITATGQRVTLRCSPRSGDLSVYWYQQSLDQGLQFLIQYYNGEERAKGNILERFSAQQFPDLHSELNLSSLELGDSALYFCASSVGQGNSPLHFGNGTRLTVT.

The V call is TRBV4-1, the J call TRBJ1-6; 7 bases line up with TRBD1. CDR3 length equals 16 residues. Trimming cost V 1 base and J 5 bases; bases outside gene matches: 5. CDR1 and CDR2 from the germline V gene are MGHRA and YSYEKL. The CDR3 DNA is TGCGCCAGCAGCCAAGGGAAGGGGGCAGATAATTCACCCCTCCACTTT. Translating it yields CASSQGKGADNSPLHF.

This chain's CDR3 is CASSQGAGTSREQFF. The CDR3 DNA follows: TGTGCCAGCAGCCAAGGGGCCGGGACTAGCCGCGAGCAGTTCTTC. This sequence joins TRBV4-2 and TRBJ2-1, with 9 positions matching TRBD2. V lost 1 base to trimming and J lost 10 bases; unmatched junction nucleotides: 8. Germline CDR1 and CDR2: LGHNA and YNFKEQ. The CDR3 is 15 amino acids.

The chain uses TRBV28 and TRBJ1-3; D gene ambiguous. Per the germline V gene, CDR1 is MDHEN and CDR2 is SYDVKM. The CDR3 totals 11 residues. CDR3 protein: CETREGNTIYF. The CDR3 nucleotides read TGTGAAACTCGGGAGGGAAACACCATATATTTT.

The chain joins TRBV13 to TRBJ2-1, with TRBD1 matching 9 bases. The CDR3 contains 14 residues. CDR1 and CDR2 (germline): PRHDT, FYEKMQ (reference sequence). The V segment lost 4 bases and the J segment 9 bases; nucleotides outside the gene matches: 7. The CDR3 loop reads CASSSGQGISEQFF. The CDR3 nucleotides are TGTGCCAGCAGCTCGGGACAGGGTATTAGTGAGCAGTTCTTC.

The rearrangement uses TRBV7-9 and TRBJ1-2; TRBD1 aligns across 8 bases. CDR3 size: 16 residues. The trim removed 4 bases at V and 9 bases at J, leaving 16 bases unmatched. Per the germline V gene, CDR1 is SEHNR and CDR2 is FQNEAQ (reference sequence). CDR3 in amino acids: CASSSWTGSVPGSYTF. Here the CDR3 DNA reads TGTGCCAGCAGCTCATGGACAGGGTCGGTCCCGGGGAGCTACACCTTC. The complete variable domain, with remaining parts taken from reference TRBV7-9 and TRBJ1-2, reads DTGVSQNPRHKITKRGQNVTFRCDPISEHNRLYWYRQTLGQGPEFLTYFQNEAQLEKSRLLSDRFSAERPKGSFSTLEIQRTEQGDSAMYLCASSSWTGSVPGSYTFGSGTRLTVV.

V usage is TRBV3-1 (or the pseudogene TRBV3-2) and J usage is TRBJ1-2; D not resolved. V dropped 9 bases and J dropped 3 bases, with 8 bases sitting between them. Germline V gives CDR1 LGHDT, CDR2 YNNKEL (reference sequence). The CDR3 is 11 amino acids. This CDR3 is CASSRDYGYTF. In DNA, the CDR3 is TGTGCCAGTAGCAGAGACTATGGCTACACCTTC.

The chain combines TRBV28 with TRBJ1-2; possibly TRBD1 for D (5 bases). The CDR3 runs to 13 residues. The V gene's germline CDR1 is MDHEN and CDR2 SYDVKM. Trimming took 4 bases from V and 8 from J, leaving 14 bases between them. DNA of the CDR3: TGTGCCAGCAGTTCGACAGCTTATGAAGGCTACACCTTC. This gives the protein CASSSTAYEGYTF.

V usage is TRBV5-1 and J usage is TRBJ1-4, with 7 bases identical to TRBD1. This CDR3 spans 16 amino acids. Germline trimming cut 3 bases from V and 4 bases from J; bases unmatched to any gene: 9. Germline V CDR1 and CDR2: SGHRS, YFSETQ. For the CDR3, the DNA is TGCGCCAGCAGCTACCTACCGGGACAGAATAATGAAAAACTGTTTTTT. Translated, it gives CASSYLPGQNNEKLFF.

J is TRBJ1-2 and V is TRBV28; possible D gene TRBD1, 5 bases. The germline gives CDR1 MDHEN, CDR2 SYDVKM. The V and J ends lost 6 bases and 0 bases respectively, with 11 bases between them. This CDR3 has 14 residues. The CDR3 bases are TGTGCCAGCAGCCAATACAGGTCTAACTATGGCTACACCTTC. This gives the protein CASSQYRSNYGYTF.

The V call is TRBV16, the J call TRBJ1-6; 8 nucleotides align to TRBD1. CDR1 and CDR2 from the germline V gene are KGHSY and FQNENV. Trimming took 5 bases from V and 9 from J; bases not matched to a gene: 9. The CDR3 spans 15 residues. The CDR3 DNA reads as TGTGCCAGCAGCTATGGACAGGGCGTGGGTTCACCCCTCCACTTT. It yields the protein CASSYGQGVGSPLHF.

The V and J genes are TRBV4-1 and TRBJ1-4; D is possibly TRBD1 (6 bases). CDR3 length: 16 amino acids. The V end lost 0 bases, the J end lost 7 bases, and 15 bases lay between the germline ends. CDR1 is MGHRA and CDR2 is YSYEKL in the germline V gene. The chain's CDR3 is CASSQDTGVGGEKLFF. The CDR3 nucleotides are TGCGCCAGCAGCCAAGATACCGGGGTAGGGGGTGAAAAACTGTTTTTT.

The rearrangement links TRBV18 to TRBJ2-7; 9 bases line up with TRBD2. The V gene end was trimmed by 1 base and the J gene end by 3 bases; junction bases not matched to a gene: 19. Germline loops: CDR1 KGHSH, CDR2 LQKENI. This CDR3 is built from 20 residues. CDR3 in DNA: TGTGCCAGCTCACCACTGAGTAAGGCAGGGGCTAGCGGGACGGTCTACGAGCAGTACTTC. Translation gives CASSPLSKAGASGTVYEQYF. The full variable domain, completed using reference TRBV18 and TRBJ2-7, is NAGVMQNPRHLVRRRGQEARLRCSPMKGHSHVYWYRQLPEEGLKFMVYLQKENIIDESGMPKERFSAEFPKEGPSILRIQQVVRGDSAAYFCASSPLSKAGASGTVYEQYFGPGTRLTVT.

The chain is built from TRBV6-5 and TRBJ1-3; 7 nucleotides agree with TRBD1. With 7 bases clipped from V and 9 bases from J, the junction kept 15 bases outside the gene matches. The germline V gene encodes CDR1 MNHEY and CDR2 SVGAGI. The CDR3 loop spans 15 amino acids. The CDR3 is CASKDRDEPGVTIYF. CDR3 DNA: TGTGCCAGCAAAGACAGGGACGAACCGGGAGTCACCATATATTTT.

V is TRBV2 and J is TRBJ1-1, with 8 bases lining up with TRBD1. Germline loops: CDR1 SNHLY, CDR2 FYNNEI. Unmatched junction bases numbered 3, after V lost 8 bases and J lost 4 bases. CDR3 length equals 12 residues. The CDR3 loop is CASQGAVTEAFF. CDR3 bases: TGTGCCAGCCAGGGGGCGGTCACTGAAGCTTTCTTT.

This chain connects TRBV5-4 to TRBJ2-5; 7 positions match TRBD2. The CDR3 consists of 15 residues. The germline CDR1 and CDR2 sequences are SGHNT and YYREEE (reference sequence). V lost 4 bases, J lost 3 bases, and 9 bases stayed unmatched. As DNA, the CDR3 is TGTGCCAGCAGCCCACCTCCGGGAGGAGAAGAGACCCAGTACTTC. Protein product: CASSPPPGGEETQYF.

This chain connects TRBV27 to TRBJ1-2; D might be TRBD1 (6 bases). Germline V gene sequence: CDR1 MNHEY, CDR2 SMNVEV (reference sequence). With 6 bases removed from V and 1 base from J, the gap between germline ends came to 15 bases. The CDR3 runs to 15 residues. CDR3 sequence (DNA): TGTGCCAGCAGCTTGCGGGGGGGCGATAACTATGGCTACACCTTC. Its protein is CASSLRGGDNYGYTF.

This clone was observed many times. The genes are TRBV5-4 and TRBJ1-2; D gene unclear. Germline V CDR1 and CDR2: SGHNT, YYREEE (reference sequence). The CDR3 is 13 residues long. The V and J ends lost 2 bases and 8 bases respectively, with 13 bases between them. This chain's CDR3 is CASSLIRAAGYTF. The CDR3 DNA sequence: TGTGCCAGCAGCTTAATCCGTGCGGCCGGCTACACCTTC.

The chain employs TRBV13 and TRBJ2-3, with 13 bases identical to TRBD2. The CDR3 consists of 17 residues. The J segment lost 2 bases and the V segment lost 5 bases, leaving 7 bases of the junction unmatched. The germline V gene has CDR1 PRHDT and CDR2 FYEKMQ (reference sequence). The CDR3 bases are TGTGCCAGCAGCCCCGGACTAGCGGGAGCCCACACAGATACGCAGTATTTT. It translates to CASSPGLAGAHTDTQYF.

This chain uses TRBV24-1 with TRBJ1-2, with D uncertain. V was cut by 5 bases and J by 4 bases, with 13 bases left in between. The germline V gene has CDR1 KGHDR and CDR2 SFDVKD. This CDR3 comprises 14 residues. The CDR3 loop reads CATSAAGEGYGYTF. The CDR3 coding sequence is TGTGCCACCAGTGCCGCCGGGGAGGGCTATGGCTACACCTTC.